Listed here is a single T cell receptor (beta chain). After removal of 1 base from V and 8 bases from J, the junction contained 3 bases not matched to a gene. The V gene's germline CDR1 is KGHDR and CDR2 SFDVKD. The CDR3 length is 14 residues. Across under 25 US areas, participants ranged in age from roughly 18 to 89 years. Original handling: By means of reference gene primer amplification, nucleated cell counts were estimated. The assay was immunoSEQ multiplex PCR, and TCRdb's table has in-frame clones only and misses some. That table furnishes V, J and clone size, whereas the DNA furnished D and trimming. Of over 200,000 clones listed, about 85% are singletons. The entry originates in a study of blood T cell repertoires in COVID-19. Study summary: There were acute and convalescent COVID-19 samples, and they came from the United States, Italy and Spain. Sources were T cells, B-cell-depleted T cells, or PBMCs; the material itself was cDNA or gDNA.

This sequence was found in a man aged 30 to 45 who had recovered from COVID-19. Material: PBMCs or T cells enriched from blood (not recorded which). This sequence joins TRBV24-1 and TRBJ2-1; 8 nucleotides agree with TRBD2. Here the CDR3 reads CATSDFGRAHEQFF. The CDR3 DNA sequence: TGTGCCACCAGTGATTTCGGGAGGGCCCATGAGCAGTTCTTC.